Shown below are 24 T cell receptor beta chains from a single sample sequenced in a study of T cell responses to AZD1222 COVID-19 vaccine. Profiling relied on immunoSEQ multiplex PCR, and the TCRdb table lists in-frame clones only, not all of them. Here the sample spans about 140,000 clones, roughly 92% being singletons. The sample consisted of peripheral blood, taken on day 0 of AZD1222 vaccination. These receptors were obtained from an adult in good health.

This rearrangement joins TRBV19 to TRBJ2-1; 12 bases are shared with TRBD2. The CDR3 is made up of 16 amino acids. J was trimmed by 10 bases and V by 1 base; bases with no gene match: 8. CDR1 and CDR2 (germline): LNHDA, SQIVND (reference sequence). For the CDR3, the DNA is TGTGCCAGTAGTATAGTACTAGCGGGGGGCTGGGGCGAGCAGTTCTTC. Its translation: CASSIVLAGGWGEQFF. Drawing the rest from reference TRBV19 and TRBJ2-1, the complete variable domain is DGGITQSPKYLFRKEGQNVTLSCEQNLNHDAMYWYRQDPGQGLRLIYYSQIVNDFQKGDIAEGYSVSREKKESFPLTVTSAQKNPTAFYLCASSIVLAGGWGEQFFGPGTRLTVL.

The J gene is TRBJ2-1, the V gene TRBV7-2; D uncertain. This CDR3 has 13 residues. The V end lost 1 base, the J end lost 8 bases, and 9 bases lay between the germline ends. Looked up from germline, CDR1 is SGHTA and CDR2 is FQGNSA. Here the CDR3 DNA reads TGTGCCAGCAGCTTAGGAGGCATTGATGAGCAGTTCTTC. As protein: CASSLGGIDEQFF.

The rearrangement joins TRBV7-2 to TRBJ1-5; 10 positions agree with TRBD1. The germline gives CDR1 SGHTA, CDR2 FQGNSA. The CDR3 spans 14 residues. V lost 3 bases, J lost 7 bases, and 3 bases stayed unmatched. CDR3 sequence: CASSLTGGLQPQHF. CDR3 nucleotides: TGTGCCAGCAGCTTGACAGGGGGCCTGCAGCCCCAGCATTTT. Looking up the rest from reference TRBV7-2 and TRBJ1-5 gives the full variable domain: GAGVSQSPSNKVTEKGKDVELRCDPISGHTALYWYRQSLGQGLEFLIYFQGNSAPDKSGLPSDRFSAERTGGSVSTLTIQRTQQEDSAVYLCASSLTGGLQPQHFGDGTRLSIL.

This chain connects TRBV11-2 to TRBJ2-7; no reliable D call. Germline V lookup: CDR1 SGHAT, CDR2 FQNNGV. Trimming took 0 bases from V and 2 from J, leaving 11 bases between them. This CDR3 is 15 amino acids long. CDR3: CASSLDLLATYEQYF. In nucleotides, the CDR3 is TGTGCCAGCAGCTTAGATCTGCTGGCCACCTACGAGCAGTACTTC.

The table lists this clone with a few counts. The chain combines TRBV5-4 with TRBJ2-5; 10 bases fit TRBD1. Germline V gene sequence: CDR1 SGHNT, CDR2 YYREEE (reference sequence). The CDR3 is made up of 13 amino acids. V lost 6 bases, J lost 5 bases, and 4 bases stayed unmatched. CDR3 bases: TGTGCCAGCAACAAGGACAGGGGGGAGACCCAGTACTTC. Translation: CASNKDRGETQYF.

The chain joins TRBV7-8 to TRBJ2-7; 8 bases map to TRBD1. J lost 1 base, V lost 0 bases, and 5 bases had no gene match. The length of the CDR3 is 16 residues. Germline V gene sequence: CDR1 SGHVS, CDR2 FQNEAQ. The DNA of the CDR3 is TGTGCCAGCAGCTTAGCCGCAGGGGGCAGATCCTACGAGCAGTACTTC. It encodes CASSLAAGGRSYEQYF.

The chain joins TRBV4-1 to TRBJ1-6; TRBD1 matches at 7 bases. The CDR3 length is 16 residues. V lost 3 bases to trimming and J lost 6 bases; unmatched junction nucleotides: 8. CDR1 and CDR2 from the germline V gene are MGHRA and YSYEKL. The CDR3 sequence is CASSQAGTAPNSPLHF. DNA for the CDR3: TGCGCCAGCAGCCAGGCCGGGACAGCTCCTAATTCACCCCTCCACTTT.

This chain connects TRBV6-5 to TRBJ1-2, with TRBD1 as a possible D gene (6 bases). Germline V CDR1 and CDR2: MNHEY, SVGAGI. The CDR3 has 13 amino acids. Between the trimmed V and J ends, which lost 0 bases and 6 bases, there was a span of 8 bases. CDR3 coding DNA: TGTGCCAGCAGTTACTCGACAGGCAATGGCTACACCTTC. Its translation is CASSYSTGNGYTF.

V gene TRBV4-1 combines with J gene TRBJ1-3; tentative D call: TRBD1 (6 bases). The CDR3 contains 19 residues. Germline V lookup: CDR1 MGHRA, CDR2 YSYEKL. Trimming removed 2 bases from V and 0 bases from J, with 20 bases in between. Here the CDR3 reads CASSQQGGYGTSSGNTIYF. The CDR3 nucleotides read TGCGCCAGCAGCCAACAAGGGGGGTACGGGACGAGCTCTGGAAACACCATATATTTT.

V gene TRBV4-1 combines with J gene TRBJ2-1, with 11 bases lining up with TRBD2. Trimming removed 0 bases from V and 5 bases from J; junction bases left unmatched: 3. The CDR3 extends over 16 amino acids. CDR1 is MGHRA and CDR2 is YSYEKL in the germline V gene. The CDR3 is CASSQDALAGDNEQFF. The DNA of the CDR3 is TGCGCCAGCAGCCAAGACGCACTAGCGGGAGACAATGAGCAGTTCTTC.

V gene TRBV5-4 combines with J gene TRBJ2-7; 8 bases align to TRBD1. V lost 4 bases, J lost 5 bases, and 5 bases stayed unmatched. Looked up from germline, CDR1 is SGHNT and CDR2 is YYREEE (reference sequence). The CDR3 is 13 amino acids. This CDR3 is CASSRQGYDEQYF. The CDR3 coding sequence is TGTGCCAGCAGCCGACAGGGGTACGACGAGCAGTACTTC.

The J gene is TRBJ1-6, the V gene TRBV2, with TRBD1 identical over 7 bases. Germline V gene sequence: CDR1 SNHLY, CDR2 FYNNEI. CDR3 length: 13 residues. Trimming took 9 bases from V and 6 from J; bases not matched to a gene: 5. CDR3 protein: CARGGRLNSPLHF. CDR3 in DNA: TGTGCCAGAGGGGGCAGGCTTAATTCACCCCTCCACTTT.

The chain is built from TRBV28 and TRBJ2-7; D tentatively fits TRBD1 or TRBD2 (6 bases each). CDR1 is MDHEN and CDR2 is SYDVKM in the germline V gene. V was trimmed by 2 bases and J by 1 base, leaving 12 bases between them. This CDR3 contains 15 residues. CDR3 DNA: TGTGCCAGCAGTTTAGGGGGGCAGGCGTCCTACGAGCAGTACTTC. It specifies CASSLGGQASYEQYF.

The chain joins TRBV27 to TRBJ2-5; no clear D gene. V lost 5 bases to trimming and J lost 4 bases, with 17 bases between them. The CDR3 is 15 amino acids. Germline assignment: CDR1 MNHEY and CDR2 SMNVEV (reference sequence). The DNA of the CDR3 is TGTGCCAGCAGTACCGGCATTTTTTCCGTAGAGACCCAGTACTTC. Translating gives CASSTGIFSVETQYF.

The genes are TRBV6-1 and TRBJ2-3; D gene ambiguous. The length of the CDR3 is 13 residues. Trimming took 3 bases from V and 7 from J, leaving 11 bases between them. Germline V gene sequence: CDR1 MNHNS, CDR2 SASEGT. The CDR3 sequence is CASSDWEENTQYF. The DNA of the CDR3 is TGTGCCAGCAGTGATTGGGAAGAGAATACGCAGTATTTT.

This clone was seen only once. V and J are TRBV7-2 and TRBJ1-2; D is undetermined. V was clipped by 1 base and J by 1 base, with 7 bases between them. Germline V gene lookup returns CDR1 SGHTA and CDR2 FQGNSA. The CDR3 length is 14 residues. The CDR3 loop is CASSLGQFNYGYTF. Here the CDR3 DNA reads TGTGCCAGCAGCTTAGGCCAGTTTAACTATGGCTACACCTTC.

CDR3 residues: CASSLTVYEQYF. The CDR3 nucleotides read TGTGCCAGCAGCTTGACTGTCTACGAGCAGTACTTC. This sequence joins TRBV7-9 and TRBJ2-7; D remains unclear. Trimming stripped 3 bases from V and 3 bases from J, with 6 bases between. The CDR3 contains 12 residues. Germline assignment: CDR1 SEHNR and CDR2 FQNEAQ (reference sequence). The full variable domain, completed using reference TRBV7-9 and TRBJ2-7, is DTGVSQNPRHKITKRGQNVTFRCDPISEHNRLYWYRQTLGQGPEFLTYFQNEAQLEKSRLLSDRFSAERPKGSFSTLEIQRTEQGDSAMYLCASSLTVYEQYFGPGTRLTVT.

The chain uses TRBV7-2 and TRBJ2-5; no clear D. This CDR3 is 14 amino acids long. Germline V lookup: CDR1 SGHTA, CDR2 FQGNSA. Trimming removed 3 bases from V and 2 bases from J, with 10 bases in between. The CDR3 protein is CASSFLGLQETQYF. In nucleotides, the CDR3 is TGTGCCAGCAGCTTTTTGGGTCTACAAGAGACCCAGTACTTC.

As regards this clone: Here the CDR3 omits its conserved ending phenylalanine or tryptophan, so a read error is the likely source. Because the CDR3's place on the DNA is in doubt, the DNA is left out and the CDR3 is given as listed by TCRdb. The chain is built from TRBV2 and TRBJ2-7; the table's D gene call, TRBD2, was not cross checked with the DNA. A total of 11 residues make up the CDR3, ends included. From germline, CDR1 is SNHLY and CDR2 FYNNEI. CDR3 region: CASIDGLAFFI.

Here the CDR3 reads CASSPGGGSSGANVLTF. In DNA form, the CDR3 reads TGTGCCAGCAGCCCGGGGGGGGGCTCCTCTGGGGCCAACGTCCTGACTTTC. This chain joins TRBV5-4 and TRBJ2-6; 8 bases fit TRBD2. The germline CDR1 and CDR2 sequences are SGHNT and YYREEE (reference sequence). The CDR3 sequence is 17 residues long. V shed 4 bases and J 0 bases; nucleotides not matched to a gene: 6. Full variable domain (missing parts from reference TRBV5-4 and TRBJ2-6): ETGVTQSPTHLIKTRGQQVTLRCSSQSGHNTVSWYQQALGQGPQFIFQYYREEENGRGNFPPRFSGLQFPNYSSELNVNALELDDSALYLCASSPGGGSSGANVLTFGAGSRLTVL.

The rearrangement uses TRBV28 and TRBJ1-5, with D possibly matching TRBD1 (5 bases). From germline, CDR1 is MDHEN and CDR2 SYDVKM. This CDR3 comprises 17 residues. V lost 8 bases and J 0 bases, leaving 20 bases between the germline ends. CDR3 residues: CASSLRAGRHSNQPQHF. CDR3 nucleotide sequence: TGTGCCAGCTCTTTAAGGGCAGGGCGGCATAGCAATCAGCCCCAGCATTTT.

This chain links TRBV7-2 with TRBJ2-5; possibly TRBD1 or TRBD2 for D (6 bases each). V lost 4 bases, J lost 2 bases, and 14 bases lay in between. From germline, CDR1 is SGHTA and CDR2 FQGNSA. The CDR3 is 15 amino acids. The CDR3 spells CASSWRGHPQETQYF. The CDR3 nucleotides are TGTGCCAGCAGCTGGAGGGGACACCCTCAAGAGACCCAGTACTTC.

This chain uses TRBV29-1 with TRBJ2-7; TRBD2 is a possible D gene (5 bases). Germline CDR1 reads SQVTM; CDR2 reads ANQGSEA. The ends were cut back, 0 bases at V and 7 bases at J, with 13 bases in the middle. The CDR3 extends over 13 amino acids. Here the CDR3 reads CSVEEPGFREQYF. CDR3 in DNA: TGCAGCGTTGAAGAACCGGGGTTCAGGGAGCAGTACTTC.

CDR3 sequence reads: CASSWGTMNTEAFF. CDR3 bases: TGTGCCAGCAGTTGGGGGACAATGAACACTGAAGCTTTCTTT. This chain joins TRBV28 and TRBJ1-1; possible D gene TRBD1, 6 bases. The CDR3 runs 14 residues. CDR1 and CDR2 (germline): MDHEN, SYDVKM. Trimming took 4 bases from V and 0 from J, leaving 9 bases between them.